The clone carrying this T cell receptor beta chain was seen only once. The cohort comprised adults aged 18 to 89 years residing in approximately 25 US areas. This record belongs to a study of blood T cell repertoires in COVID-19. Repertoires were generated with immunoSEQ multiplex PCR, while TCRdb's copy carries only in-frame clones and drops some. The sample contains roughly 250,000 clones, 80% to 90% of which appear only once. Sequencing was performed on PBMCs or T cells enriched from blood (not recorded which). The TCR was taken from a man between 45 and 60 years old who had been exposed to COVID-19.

As DNA, the CDR3 is TGCGCCAGCAGATTAGCGGACTACAATGAGCAGTTCTTC. Its protein is CASRLADYNEQFF. V is TRBV5-1 and J is TRBJ2-1, with D possibly matching TRBD2 (6 bases). The germline V gene has CDR1 SGHRS and CDR2 YFSETQ. CDR3 length: 13 amino acids. Trimming removed 5 bases from V and 3 bases from J, with 9 bases in between.